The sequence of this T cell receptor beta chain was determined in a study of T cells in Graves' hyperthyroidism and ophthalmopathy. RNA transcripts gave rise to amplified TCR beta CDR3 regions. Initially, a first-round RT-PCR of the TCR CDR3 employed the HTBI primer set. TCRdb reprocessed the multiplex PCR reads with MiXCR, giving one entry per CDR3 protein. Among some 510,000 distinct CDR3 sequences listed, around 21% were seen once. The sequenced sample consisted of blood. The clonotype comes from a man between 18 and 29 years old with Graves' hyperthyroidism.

The CDR3 here is CASSYITWGPENYEQYF. Written as DNA, the CDR3 is TGTGCCAGCAGCTACATAACATGGGGGCCTGAAAACTACGAGCAGTACTTC. This sequence joins TRBV11-1 and TRBJ2-7, with D possibly being TRBD1 (6 bases). Germline V gives CDR1 SGHAT, CDR2 FQDESV (reference sequence). Trimming removed 4 bases at V and 3 bases at J, with 22 bases between. This CDR3 region has 17 residues.